A selection of T cell receptor beta chains follows, all from one sample in a study of CD8 T cells in ankylosing spondylitis. MiXCR, run by TCRdb on the 5' RACE reads, gives a single entry per CDR3 protein. The repertoire holds 130,000 or so distinct CDR3 sequences, with over 6% as singletons. The sequenced sample was blood, either unsorted or a sorted T cell fraction (not recorded which). These receptors came from a male donor with ankylosing spondylitis or in good health (not recorded which). Each CDR3 is given with its conserved first and last residue. The D gene is left open where the match is weak. Some rows have no size entry. The others give once, few or many, or a class for an expanded clone.

TRBJ1-2 TRBV7-2 many - TGTGCCAGCAGTTATGGACTAAGTGGCTACACCTTC CASSYGLSGYTF
TRBJ2-7 TRBV29-1 many - TGCAGCGTTGATACAGATTCCTACGAGCAGTACTTC CSVDTDSYEQYF
TRBJ2-2 TRBV24-1 many - TGTGCCACCAGTGATCACCTGGGGGTAACGAACACCGGGGAGCTGTTTTTT CATSDHLGVTNTGELFF
TRBJ2-7 TRBV7-2 many - TGTGCCAGCAGCCCGGGCCCCTACGAGCAGTACTTC CASSPGPYEQYF
TRBJ2-3 TRBV27 many - TGTGCCAGCAGTTCACCCCTCACGCGACGGACAGATACGCAGTATTTT CASSSPLTRRTDTQYF
TRBJ2-2 TRBV5-1 few - TGCGCCAGCACCCCATTAGCTTCTGCCGGGGAGCTGTTTTTT CASTPLASAGELFF
TRBJ2-5 TRBV20-1 many TRBD2 TGCAGTGCTAGAGATCTACGACTAGCGGAAGAGACCCAGTACTTC CSARDLRLAEETQYF
TRBJ2-1 TRBV20-1 many - TGCAGTGCTCTCAACATGGACGCTGCCTCCTACAATGAGCAGTTCTTC CSALNMDAASYNEQFF
TRBJ2-4 TRBV12-3/TRBV12-4 many - TGTGCCAGCAGTTTCCTTACAGAAAAAAACATTCAGTACTTC CASSFLTEKNIQYF
TRBJ1-2 TRBV20-1 many - TGCAGTGCTAGAGATACGGGGGGCGTTAACTATGGCTACACCTTC CSARDTGGVNYGYTF
TRBJ2-7 TRBV4-2 many TRBD1 TGTGCCAGCAGCGACTACCTGGGACAGGCAAAGAACGAGCAGTACTTC CASSDYLGQAKNEQYF
TRBJ2-2 TRBV20-1 many TRBD2 TGCAGTGCTAGAGATCGTCCTAGCGGGATTTTAAACACCGGGGAGCTGTTTTTT CSARDRPSGILNTGELFF
TRBJ2-2 TRBV10-3 many TRBD1 TGTGCCATCACCGACCAGGGGGCTGGTACCGGGGAGCTGTTTTTT CAITDQGAGTGELFF
TRBJ1-1 TRBV7-3 many - TGTGCCAGCAGCTTAACGGCGGCAGGGCTGAACACTGAAGCTTTCTTT CASSLTAAGLNTEAFF
TRBJ2-2 TRBV28 many - TGTGCCAGCAGTTGGCGGTCGGGGTCGAACACCGGGGAGCTGTTTTTT CASSWRSGSNTGELFF
TRBJ2-3 TRBV7-2 many - TGTGCCAGCAGCTTACAACAGCGGGGCACAGATACGCAGTATTTT CASSLQQRGTDTQYF
TRBJ2-1 TRBV12-3/TRBV12-4 many TRBD1 TGTGCCAGCAGTTTCTGGGGACAGGGGACCTACAATGAGCAGTTCTTC CASSFWGQGTYNEQFF
TRBJ1-5 TRBV10-3 many - TGTGCCATCAGTGAAACCGGGACGGGAAACAATCAGCCCCAGCATTTT CAISETGTGNNQPQHF
TRBJ2-3 TRBV6-5 many - TGTGCCAGCAGTTACTCGATTCAAGATACGCAGTATTTT CASSYSIQDTQYF
TRBJ2-1 TRBV5-1 many TRBD2 TGCGCCAGCAGCTTGGCGAGCGGGGGGGCCCTCTACAATGAGCAGTTCTTC CASSLASGGALYNEQFF
TRBJ1-5 TRBV12-3/TRBV12-4 many - TGTGCCAGCAGTTTTGGGATGTCCCGGCAGGCCAATCAGCCCCAGCATTTT CASSFGMSRQANQPQHF
TRBJ1-4 TRBV30 few - TGTGCCTGGGCCAGGGGCGTTAATGAAAAACTGTTTTTT CAWARGVNEKLFF
TRBJ1-2 TRBV29-1 many - TGCAGCGTCTTGACAGTTAACTATGGCTACACCTTC CSVLTVNYGYTF
TRBJ2-1 TRBV20-1 many TRBD2 TGCAGTGCTAGAGGGGGCGGGAGCTCCTACAATGAGCAGTTCTTC CSARGGGSSYNEQFF
TRBJ2-2 TRBV7-8 many TRBD2 TGTGCCAGCAGCTTAGCCCCACTAGCGTCCGGGGAGCTGTTTTTT CASSLAPLASGELFF
TRBJ2-7 TRBV7-2 many TRBD2 TGTGCCAGCAGCCCCGAAACTAGCGCGCCCTACGAGCAGTACTTC CASSPETSAPYEQYF
TRBJ1-5 TRBV7-2 many - TGTGCCAGCAGCTTAGAATCCGGGGCCACCAATCAGCCCCAGCATTTT CASSLESGATNQPQHF
TRBJ1-4 TRBV5-1 many - TGCGCCAGCAGCTTGGTCCAGGGGATAAATGAAAAACTGTTTTTT CASSLVQGINEKLFF
TRBJ2-1 TRBV5-1 many TRBD2 TGCGCCAGCAGCTTGGCGGGGGGGGGCCGTTACAATGAGCAGTTCTTC CASSLAGGGRYNEQFF
TRBJ1-4 TRBV28 - TRBD1 TGTGCCAGCGGAACGGGACAGACCGAAAAACTGTTTTTT CASGTGQTEKLFF
TRBJ2-2 TRBV20-1 many - TGCAGTGCGGCCCCTAGATCGAACACCGGGGAGCTGTTTTTT CSAAPRSNTGELFF
TRBJ1-4 TRBV12-3/TRBV12-4 many - TGTGCCAGCAGTAACAGCCCCCAAGATGAAAAACTGTTTTTT CASSNSPQDEKLFF
TRBJ2-5 TRBV5-1 many - TGCGCCAGCAGCTTGGATCAGATGGAGACCCAGTACTTC CASSLDQMETQYF
TRBJ2-3 TRBV11-2 many TRBD2 TGTGCCAGCAGCTCGGGACTAGTCAGCGTGTGGAGCACAGATACGCAGTATTTT CASSSGLVSVWSTDTQYF
TRBJ2-5 TRBV7-7 many TRBD1 TGTGCCAGCTCGACAGGGTACCAAGAGACCCAGTACTTC CASSTGYQETQYF
TRBJ2-3 TRBV7-7 many - TGTGCTAGCAGCCTCTCCTCGGGAGGCACAGATACGCAGTATTTT CASSLSSGGTDTQYF
TRBJ1-1 TRBV5-1 many - TGCGCCAGCAGCCAGGGGACGGGGAGCACTGAAGCTTTCTTT CASSQGTGSTEAFF
TRBJ2-1 TRBV28 many - TGTGCCAGCAGTGCCCCGGGAGTATACAATGAGCAGTTCTTC CASSAPGVYNEQFF
TRBJ1-5 TRBV7-2 many TRBD1 TGTGCCAGCAGCTTTGGACAGGGCCTGAATCAGCCCCAGCATTTT CASSFGQGLNQPQHF
TRBJ2-5 TRBV12-3/TRBV12-4 many - TGTGCCAGCAGTCAGACAGCGTACCAAGAGACCCAGTACTTC CASSQTAYQETQYF
TRBJ1-4 TRBV13 many - TGTGCCAGCAGCTTATTGGGGGCCGACGGTGAAAAACTGTTTTTT CASSLLGADGEKLFF
TRBJ2-5 TRBV20-1 many - TGCAGTGCTAGAGATCGTTGGGAGACCCAGTACTTC CSARDRWETQYF
TRBJ2-3 TRBV6-2/TRBV6-3 many - TGTGCCAGCGGGACTGGGGACACAGATACGCAGTATTTT CASGTGDTDTQYF
TRBJ1-4 TRBV20-1 many - TGCAGTGCTAGGAGGGGTGAAAAACTGTTTTTT CSARRGEKLFF
TRBJ1-2 TRBV5-1 - TRBD1 TGCGCCAGCAGCGCGGGACAGCTGAACTATGGCTACACCTTC CASSAGQLNYGYTF
TRBJ2-1 TRBV6-4 many - TGTGCCAGCAGTGACTCTTGGGGTAGGATTGAGCAGTTCTTC CASSDSWGRIEQFF
TRBJ1-1 TRBV20-1 many TRBD1 TGCAGTGCTGGAAACAGGGGTGGTTCATCTGAAGCTTTCTTT CSAGNRGGSSEAFF
TRBJ1-2 TRBV7-2 many TRBD1 TGTGCCAGCAGGAACAGGGGTGGGAACTATGGCTACACCTTC CASRNRGGNYGYTF
TRBJ2-2 TRBV6-1 many - TGTGCCAGCGTATTGAACCCGGACGGGCCGAGCACCGGGGAGCTGTTTTTT CASVLNPDGPSTGELFF
TRBJ2-1 TRBV9 many TRBD1 TGTGCCAGCAGCGTAGGGCAGGGGGCTTACAATGAGCAGTTCTTC CASSVGQGAYNEQFF
TRBJ2-2 TRBV7-9 many - TGTGCCAGCACCCAGCTGGCGGGGCGAACCGGGGAGCTGTTTTTT CASTQLAGRTGELFF
TRBJ2-1 TRBV20-1 - TRBD2 TGCAGGGCTCGCGGTCCGGGATGGATAGCGGGGAAGAACTACAATGAGCAGTTCTTC CRARGPGWIAGKNYNEQFF
TRBJ2-7 TRBV6-2/TRBV6-3 many TRBD1 TGTGCCAGCAGTTACGGAACCGGGACAGGGTCCTACGAGCAGTACTTC CASSYGTGTGSYEQYF